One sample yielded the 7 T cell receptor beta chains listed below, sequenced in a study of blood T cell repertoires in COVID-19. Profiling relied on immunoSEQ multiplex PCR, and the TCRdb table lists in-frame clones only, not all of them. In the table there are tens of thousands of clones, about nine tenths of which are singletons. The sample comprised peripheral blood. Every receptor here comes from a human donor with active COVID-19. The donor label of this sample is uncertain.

The CDR3 region is CSVEPGQGVGQYF. CDR3 in DNA: TGCAGCGTTGAGCCGGGACAGGGCGTCGGGCAGTACTTC. V and J are TRBV29-1 and TRBJ2-7; 9 bases are shared with TRBD1. The germline V gene has CDR1 SQVTM and CDR2 ANQGSEA. J gave up 9 bases and V 3 bases, and 9 bases lay outside the gene matches. This CDR3 region has 13 residues.

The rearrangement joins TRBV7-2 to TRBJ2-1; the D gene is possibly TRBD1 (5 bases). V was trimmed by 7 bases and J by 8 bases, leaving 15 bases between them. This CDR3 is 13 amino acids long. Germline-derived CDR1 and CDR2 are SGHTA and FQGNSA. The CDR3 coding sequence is TGTGCCAGCAACCTGTTTCAGGGCGATGAGCAGTTCTTC. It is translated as CASNLFQGDEQFF.

The CDR3 is CASSQGVGRPLHF. CDR3 DNA: TGCGCCAGCAGCCAAGGTGTCGGGAGGCCCCTCCACTTT. The rearrangement joins TRBV4-3 to TRBJ1-6; D is uncertain. Per germline, CDR1 LGHNA and CDR2 YSLEER. Trimming removed 1 base at V and 13 bases at J, with 11 bases between. This CDR3 region has 13 residues.

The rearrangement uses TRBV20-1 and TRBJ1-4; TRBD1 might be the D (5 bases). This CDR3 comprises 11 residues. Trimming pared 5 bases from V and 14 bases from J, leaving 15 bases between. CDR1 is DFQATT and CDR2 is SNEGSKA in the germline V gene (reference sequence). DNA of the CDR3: TGCAGTGCTGGGGGAGGGGCTGGGCTGTTTTTT. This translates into CSAGGGAGLFF.

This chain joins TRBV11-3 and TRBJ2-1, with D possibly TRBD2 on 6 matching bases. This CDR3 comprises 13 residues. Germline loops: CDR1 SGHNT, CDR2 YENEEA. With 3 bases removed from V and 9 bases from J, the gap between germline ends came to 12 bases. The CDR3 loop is CASSFNRLGEQFF. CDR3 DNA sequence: TGTGCCAGCAGCTTCAACCGACTAGGTGAGCAGTTCTTC.

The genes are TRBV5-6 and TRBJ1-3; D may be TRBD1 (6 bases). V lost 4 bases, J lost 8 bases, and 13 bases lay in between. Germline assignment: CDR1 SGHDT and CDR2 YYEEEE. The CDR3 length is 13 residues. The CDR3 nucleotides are TGTGCCAGCAGCCTACAGGGTCCGGACACCATATATTTT. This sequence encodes CASSLQGPDTIYF. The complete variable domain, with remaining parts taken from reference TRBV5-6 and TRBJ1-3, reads DAGVTQSPTHLIKTRGQQVTLRCSPKSGHDTVSWYQQALGQGPQFIFQYYEEEERQRGNFPDRFSGHQFPNYSSELNVNALLLGDSALYLCASSLQGPDTIYFGEGSWLTVV.

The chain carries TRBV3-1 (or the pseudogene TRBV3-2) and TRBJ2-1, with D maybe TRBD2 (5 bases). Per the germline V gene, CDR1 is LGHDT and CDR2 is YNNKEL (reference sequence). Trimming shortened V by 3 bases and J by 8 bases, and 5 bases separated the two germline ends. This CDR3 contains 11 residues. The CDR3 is CASSQGDEQFF. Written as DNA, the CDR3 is TGTGCCAGCAGCCAGGGAGATGAGCAGTTCTTC.